The clone carrying this T cell receptor beta chain appeared many times. The antigen is unknown. Uncontrolled infection, other autoimmune disease, pregnancy or lactation barred patients from enrollment. The sample belongs to a study of T cells in Graves' hyperthyroidism and ophthalmopathy. Study as a whole: Once the initial diagnosis was made, peripheral blood was obtained before any treatment.

Study-level findings and limits: The blood repertoire included most of the expanded thyroid clonotypes above 0.001.

J was trimmed by 5 bases and V by 4 bases; bases with no gene match: 2. The CDR3 spans 15 residues. Germline CDR1 and CDR2: SGHTA and FQGNSA. The CDR3 regions of TCR beta were amplified from RNA transcripts. Initially, a first-round RT-PCR of the TCR CDR3 employed the HTBI primer set. MiXCR was run by TCRdb on the multiplex PCR reads, yielding one entry per CDR3 protein. The table has about 500,000 distinct CDR3 sequences, roughly 15% seen once; the top ten hold about 29%. Sequencing was carried out using blood. This chain joins TRBV7-2 and TRBJ2-3, with 14 bases matching TRBD2. This TCR came from a woman aged 25 to 39 with Graves' ophthalmopathy. The CDR3: CASSSGLAGEDTQYF. CDR3 DNA: TGTGCCAGCAGCTCGGGACTAGCGGGAGAAGATACGCAGTATTTT.